This T cell receptor beta chain appears in the sequencing data of a study of OX40 agonist ivuxolimab in advanced cancers. Overall study context: Ivuxolimab doses were 0.01, 0.1, 0.3, 1.5, 3 or 10 mg/kg every 2 weeks. Of mixed ages from about 23 to 79 and averaging 60 years, the group was about 80% male.

Overall study findings and caveats: Blood T cells, both CD4+ and CD8+, expanded clonally by week 6 at 0.1 to 3.0 mg/kg.

There are a few counts of this clone. Its cognate antigen is unknown. TCRdb's table, derived via immunoSEQ multiplex PCR, lists solely in-frame clones and lacks some. The table shows about 35,000 clones, with 84% occurring only once. The clonotype was recovered from an adult with an advanced solid tumor such as melanoma, head and neck, liver or kidney cancer. The material was CD4+ or CD8+ T cells sorted from blood, obtained in a trial of the OX40 agonist ivuxolimab.

CDR3 region: CASRSGSGANVLTF. CDR3 DNA: TGTGCCAGCAGATCCGGGTCAGGGGCCAACGTCCTGACTTTC. The genes are TRBV6-5 and TRBJ2-6; D is undetermined. The CDR3 contains 14 residues. The V gene's germline CDR1 is MNHEY and CDR2 SVGAGI. Between the trimmed V and J ends, which lost 6 bases and 4 bases, there was a span of 10 bases.